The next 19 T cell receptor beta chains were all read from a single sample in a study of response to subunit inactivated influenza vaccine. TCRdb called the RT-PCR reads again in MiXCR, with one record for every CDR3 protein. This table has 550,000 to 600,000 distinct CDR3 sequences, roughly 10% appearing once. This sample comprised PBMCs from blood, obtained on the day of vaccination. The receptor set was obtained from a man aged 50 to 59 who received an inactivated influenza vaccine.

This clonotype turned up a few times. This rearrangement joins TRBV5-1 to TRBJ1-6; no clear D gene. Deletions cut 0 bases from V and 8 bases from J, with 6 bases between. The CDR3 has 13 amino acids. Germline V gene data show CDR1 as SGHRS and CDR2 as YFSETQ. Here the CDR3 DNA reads TGCGCCAGCAGCTTGGGGTCTGATTCACCCCTCCACTTT. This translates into CASSLGSDSPLHF.

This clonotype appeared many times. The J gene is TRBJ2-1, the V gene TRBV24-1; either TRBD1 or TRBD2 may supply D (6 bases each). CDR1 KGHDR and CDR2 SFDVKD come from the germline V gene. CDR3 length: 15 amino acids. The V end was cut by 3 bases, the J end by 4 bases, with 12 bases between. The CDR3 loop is CATSDRRDTYNEQFF. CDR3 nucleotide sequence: TGTGCCACCAGTGATAGGAGGGACACTTACAATGAGCAGTTCTTC.

In DNA, the CDR3 is TGTGCCAGCAGTTGGACCGGGACAGGGAGCACAGATACGCAGTATTTT. The encoded protein is CASSWTGTGSTDTQYF. This chain uses TRBV6-5 with TRBJ2-3; 9 bases are a match to TRBD1. J gave up 0 bases and V 4 bases, and 5 bases lay outside the gene matches. CDR1 is MNHEY, CDR2 SVGAGI, per germline. This CDR3 contains 16 residues.

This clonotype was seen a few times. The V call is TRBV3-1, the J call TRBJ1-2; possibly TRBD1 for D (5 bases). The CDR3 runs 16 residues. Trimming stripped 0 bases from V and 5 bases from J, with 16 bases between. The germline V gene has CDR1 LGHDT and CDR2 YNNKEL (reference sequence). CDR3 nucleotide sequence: TGTGCCAGCAGCCAAGATCGGCCCGGGACCTTTTATGGCTACACCTTC. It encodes CASSQDRPGTFYGYTF.

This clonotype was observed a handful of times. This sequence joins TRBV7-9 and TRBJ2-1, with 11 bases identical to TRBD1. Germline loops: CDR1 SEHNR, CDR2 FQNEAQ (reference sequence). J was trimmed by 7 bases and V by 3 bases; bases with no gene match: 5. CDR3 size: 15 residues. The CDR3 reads CASSFGDRGNNEQFF. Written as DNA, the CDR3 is TGTGCCAGCAGCTTCGGGGACAGGGGGAATAATGAGCAGTTCTTC.

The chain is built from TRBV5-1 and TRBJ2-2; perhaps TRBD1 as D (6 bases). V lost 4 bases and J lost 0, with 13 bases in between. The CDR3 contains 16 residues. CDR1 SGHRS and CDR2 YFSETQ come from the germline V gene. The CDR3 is CASSLGQTANTGELFF. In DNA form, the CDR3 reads TGCGCCAGCAGCCTAGGACAGACTGCGAACACCGGGGAGCTGTTTTTT.

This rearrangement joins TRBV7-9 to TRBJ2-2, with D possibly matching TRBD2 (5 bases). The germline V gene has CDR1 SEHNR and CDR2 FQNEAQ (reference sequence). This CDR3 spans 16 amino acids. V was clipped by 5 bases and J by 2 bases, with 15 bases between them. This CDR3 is CASSPGSSLNTGELFF. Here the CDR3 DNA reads TGTGCCAGCAGCCCGGGGTCTAGCCTAAACACCGGGGAGCTGTTTTTT.

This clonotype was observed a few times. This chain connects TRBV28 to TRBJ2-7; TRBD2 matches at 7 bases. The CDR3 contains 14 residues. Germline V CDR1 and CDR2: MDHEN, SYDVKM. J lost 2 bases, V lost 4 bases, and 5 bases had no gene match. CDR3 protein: CASSWGGRAYEQYF. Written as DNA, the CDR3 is TGTGCCAGCAGTTGGGGGGGTCGCGCCTACGAGCAGTACTTC.

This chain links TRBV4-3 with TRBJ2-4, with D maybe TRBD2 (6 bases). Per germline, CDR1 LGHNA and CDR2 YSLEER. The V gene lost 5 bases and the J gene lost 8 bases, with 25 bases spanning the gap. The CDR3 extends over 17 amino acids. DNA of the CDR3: TGCGCCAGCAGCGCAGATAGGGTGGCAGGGTGGGAGGACATTCAGTACTTC. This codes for CASSADRVAGWEDIQYF.

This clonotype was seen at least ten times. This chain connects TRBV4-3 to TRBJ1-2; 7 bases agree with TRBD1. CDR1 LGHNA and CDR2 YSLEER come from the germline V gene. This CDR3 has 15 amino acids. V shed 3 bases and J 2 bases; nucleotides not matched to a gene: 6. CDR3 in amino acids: CASSHQRQGNYGYTF. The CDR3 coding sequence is TGCGCCAGCAGCCACCAAAGACAGGGCAACTATGGCTACACCTTC.

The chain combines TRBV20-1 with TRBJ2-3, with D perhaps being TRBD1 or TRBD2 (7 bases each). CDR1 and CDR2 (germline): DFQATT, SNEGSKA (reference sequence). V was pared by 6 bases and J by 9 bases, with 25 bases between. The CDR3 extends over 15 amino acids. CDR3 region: CSAKPGGGFLWTQYF. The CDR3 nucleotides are TGCAGTGCCAAACCAGGGGGGGGGTTTTTGTGGACGCAGTATTTT.

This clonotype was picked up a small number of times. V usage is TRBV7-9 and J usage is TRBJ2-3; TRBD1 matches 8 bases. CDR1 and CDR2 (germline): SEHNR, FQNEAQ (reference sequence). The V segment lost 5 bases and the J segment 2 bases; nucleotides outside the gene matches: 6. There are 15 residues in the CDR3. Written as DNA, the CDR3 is TGTGCCAGCAGCCGGACAGGGCGGGCCACAGATACGCAGTATTTT. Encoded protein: CASSRTGRATDTQYF.

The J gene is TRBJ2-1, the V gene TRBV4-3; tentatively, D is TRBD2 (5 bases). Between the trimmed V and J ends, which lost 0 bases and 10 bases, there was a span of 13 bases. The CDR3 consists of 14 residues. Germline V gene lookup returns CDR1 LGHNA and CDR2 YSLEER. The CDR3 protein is CASSQDGGLEEQFF. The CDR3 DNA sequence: TGCGCCAGCAGCCAAGATGGAGGATTAGAAGAGCAGTTCTTC.

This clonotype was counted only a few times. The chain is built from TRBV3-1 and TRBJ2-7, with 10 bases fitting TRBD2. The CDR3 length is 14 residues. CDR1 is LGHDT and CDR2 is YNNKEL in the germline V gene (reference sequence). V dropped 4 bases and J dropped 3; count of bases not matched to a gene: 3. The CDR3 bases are TGTGCCAGCAGCCCAGCGGGAGGGATCTACGAGCAGTACTTC. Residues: CASSPAGGIYEQYF.

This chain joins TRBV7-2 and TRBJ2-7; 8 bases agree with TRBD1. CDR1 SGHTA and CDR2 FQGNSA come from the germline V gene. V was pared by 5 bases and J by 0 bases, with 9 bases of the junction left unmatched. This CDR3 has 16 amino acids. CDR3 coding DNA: TGTGCCAGCAGCCGCCAGGCAGGGGGCTACTCCTACGAGCAGTACTTC. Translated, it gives CASSRQAGGYSYEQYF.

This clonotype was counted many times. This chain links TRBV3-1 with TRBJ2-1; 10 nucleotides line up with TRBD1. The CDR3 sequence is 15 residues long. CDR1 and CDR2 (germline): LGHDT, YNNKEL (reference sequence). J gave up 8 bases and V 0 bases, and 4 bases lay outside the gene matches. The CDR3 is CASSQEDRGLDEQFF. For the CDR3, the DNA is TGTGCCAGCAGCCAAGAAGACAGGGGGCTGGATGAGCAGTTCTTC.

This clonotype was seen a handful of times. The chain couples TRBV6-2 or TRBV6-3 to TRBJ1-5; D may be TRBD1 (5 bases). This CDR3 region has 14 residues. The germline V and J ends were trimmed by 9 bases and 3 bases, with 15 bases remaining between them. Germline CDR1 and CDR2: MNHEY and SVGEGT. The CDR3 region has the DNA TGTGCCAGTAACGCAGGGACCCTCAATCAGCCCCAGCATTTT. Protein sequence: CASNAGTLNQPQHF.

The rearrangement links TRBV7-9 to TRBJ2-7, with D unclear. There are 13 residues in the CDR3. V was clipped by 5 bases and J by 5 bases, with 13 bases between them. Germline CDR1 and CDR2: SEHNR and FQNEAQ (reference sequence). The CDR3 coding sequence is TGTGCCAGCAGCCCCTATAGTCGGGACGAGCAGTACTTC. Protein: CASSPYSRDEQYF.

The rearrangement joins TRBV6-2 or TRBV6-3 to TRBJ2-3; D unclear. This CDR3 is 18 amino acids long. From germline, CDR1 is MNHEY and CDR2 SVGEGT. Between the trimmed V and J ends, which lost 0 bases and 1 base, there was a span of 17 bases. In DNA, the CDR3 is TGTGCCAGCAGTTACTCGAAGCTCGACGGATTCCGCACAGATACGCAGTATTTT. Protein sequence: CASSYSKLDGFRTDTQYF.